One sample yielded the 26 T cell receptor beta chains listed below, sequenced in a study of shared clonotypes between healthy human individuals. TCRdb's copy holds only in-frame clones and misses some; the assay was immunoSEQ multiplex PCR. This sample has some 600,000 clones, with around 96% found just once. The naive CD8 population came from CD45RO-negative cells selected for CCR7, without terminally differentiated effector memory CD45RA+ cells. The specimen was naive CD8+ T cells sorted from blood. All receptors derive from a woman under 40 in good health.

The chain has TRBV27 and TRBJ2-7; 7 bases are a match to TRBD2. This CDR3 spans 16 amino acids. Per germline, CDR1 MNHEY and CDR2 SMNVEV (reference sequence). The ends lost 5 bases at V and 1 base at J; junction bases unmatched: 11. CDR3 amino acids: CASSPTSSGPSYEQYF. The DNA for the CDR3 is TGTGCCAGCAGTCCCACCTCTAGCGGACCATCCTACGAGCAGTACTTC.

The V call is TRBV11-2, the J call TRBJ2-1; D is perhaps TRBD2 (6 bases). V shed 3 bases and J shed 1 base, with 19 bases lying between them. Germline CDR1 is SGHAT and CDR2 is FQNNGV. The CDR3 is made up of 18 amino acids. The CDR3 DNA sequence: TGTGCCAGCAGCTTGCTAGCCCCCGCTAGCGTATCCTACAATGAGCAGTTCTTC. This encodes CASSLLAPASVSYNEQFF.

The chain links TRBV2 to TRBJ2-7; 7 nucleotides line up with TRBD2. The junction had 8 bases not matched to a gene; V was cut back by 4 bases and J by 5 bases. The germline V gene has CDR1 SNHLY and CDR2 FYNNEI. The CDR3 totals 14 residues. The CDR3 region has the DNA TGTGCCAGCAGTGTCTGGCGGGAGACGGACGAGCAGTACTTC. It specifies CASSVWRETDEQYF.

The chain combines TRBV4-1 with TRBJ2-6, with 8 bases identical to TRBD1. This CDR3 spans 16 amino acids. CDR1 is MGHRA and CDR2 is YSYEKL in the germline V gene. The V gene end was trimmed by 6 bases and the J gene end by 1 base; junction bases not matched to a gene: 5. This CDR3 reads CASSLDRASGANVLTF. The CDR3 DNA is TGCGCCAGCAGTCTGGACAGGGCTTCTGGGGCCAACGTCCTGACTTTC.

A word on this clone: Other DNA sequences in this sample translate to the same CDR3. This rearrangement joins TRBV4-1 to TRBJ2-7; weak D call: TRBD2 (6 bases). Trimming shortened V by 0 bases and J by 4 bases, and 10 bases separated the two germline ends. Germline CDR1 and CDR2: MGHRA and YSYEKL. The CDR3 sequence is 14 residues long. The CDR3 sequence is CASSQDWEAYEQYF. CDR3 DNA sequence: TGCGCCAGCAGCCAAGATTGGGAGGCATACGAGCAGTACTTC.

This clone came up once. The chain joins TRBV27 to TRBJ2-3; 12 nucleotides agree with TRBD2. V dropped 3 bases and J dropped 0; count of bases not matched to a gene: 19. Germline V gene lookup returns CDR1 MNHEY and CDR2 SMNVEV (reference sequence). The CDR3 has 22 amino acids. CDR3 bases: TGTGCCAGCAGTTTGGCCTACCACTTCGTGCTAGCGGGAGGGTCTAGCACAGATACGCAGTATTTT. Its translation is CASSLAYHFVLAGGSSTDTQYF.

For this clone: Distinct nucleotide sequences in the sample also encode this CDR3. This rearrangement joins TRBV27 to TRBJ2-2; 12 positions agree with TRBD2. CDR1 is MNHEY and CDR2 is SMNVEV in the germline V gene (reference sequence). After removal of 3 bases from V and 5 bases from J, the junction contained 1 base not matched to a gene. The CDR3 extends over 15 amino acids. The CDR3: CASSFGTSGTGELFF. CDR3 sequence (DNA): TGTGCCAGCAGTTTTGGGACTAGCGGGACCGGGGAGCTGTTTTTT.

V usage is TRBV27 and J usage is TRBJ2-1; unclear D gene. The length of the CDR3 is 15 residues. V was cut by 8 bases and J by 0 bases, with 14 bases left in between. Germline V gene sequence: CDR1 MNHEY, CDR2 SMNVEV (reference sequence). DNA of the CDR3: TGTGCCAGCCTCAAATTAGCTGGCTCCTACAATGAGCAGTTCTTC. This translates into CASLKLAGSYNEQFF.

The chain links TRBV10-3 to TRBJ2-7, with no clear D. The CDR3 consists of 12 residues. Germline V gene lookup returns CDR1 ENHRY and CDR2 SYGVKD. Deletions cut 0 bases from V and 6 bases from J, with 6 bases between. The CDR3 DNA reads as TGTGCCATCAGTGAGTCGGAAACCGAGCAGTACTTC. It codes for CAISESETEQYF.

This rearrangement joins TRBV4-1 to TRBJ2-7; 7 bases are shared with TRBD1. The CDR3 covers 17 residues. V gave up 4 bases and J gave up 1 base; unmatched junction bases: 13. Germline CDR1 is MGHRA and CDR2 is YSYEKL. CDR3 nucleotide sequence: TGCGCCAGCAGCCTCGTAGAAGACAGGGTGGGATCCTACGAGCAGTACTTC. Its translation: CASSLVEDRVGSYEQYF.

The count of this clone is one. This chain links TRBV27 with TRBJ2-7, with D perhaps given as TRBD1 or TRBD2 (5 bases each). The V end lost 3 bases, the J end lost 3 bases, and 15 bases lay between the germline ends. The CDR3 extends over 15 amino acids. Germline-derived CDR1 and CDR2 are MNHEY and SMNVEV (reference sequence). The CDR3 bases are TGTGCCAGCAGTTTCCGGGGACCAGGAGACTACGAGCAGTACTTC. It encodes CASSFRGPGDYEQYF.

This clone was recorded only once. The same CDR3 can be traced to other DNA sequences in this sample. The rearrangement joins TRBV19 to TRBJ1-1, with D unclear. V lost 6 bases, J lost 0 bases, and 8 bases lay in between. The germline CDR1 and CDR2 sequences are LNHDA and SQIVND (reference sequence). The CDR3 contains 13 residues. The CDR3 region has the DNA TGTGCCAGTAGAGGCCTCATGAACACTGAAGCTTTCTTT. Translating gives CASRGLMNTEAFF. Complete variable domain (other parts from reference TRBV19 and TRBJ1-1): DGGITQSPKYLFRKEGQNVTLSCEQNLNHDAMYWYRQDPGQGLRLIYYSQIVNDFQKGDIAEGYSVSREKKESFPLTVTSAQKNPTAFYLCASRGLMNTEAFFGQGTRLTVV.

This chain uses TRBV7-9 with TRBJ2-7, with D tentatively TRBD1 or TRBD2 (5 bases each). CDR3 length: 16 amino acids. The germline CDR1 and CDR2 sequences are SEHNR and FQNEAQ (reference sequence). V was pared by 1 base and J by 0 bases, with 13 bases between. CDR3 sequence: CASSLVGSGTSYEQYF. CDR3 in DNA: TGTGCCAGCAGCTTAGTAGGGTCAGGGACCTCCTACGAGCAGTACTTC.

The rearrangement links TRBV10-3 to TRBJ2-1; 8 nucleotides match TRBD1. The CDR3 runs to 15 residues. V lost 6 bases to trimming and J lost 6 bases; unmatched junction nucleotides: 10. Germline V CDR1 and CDR2: ENHRY, SYGVKD. Here the CDR3 reads CAISKPGQGRNEQFF. The CDR3 DNA is TGTGCCATCAGCAAACCAGGACAGGGCCGCAATGAGCAGTTCTTC.

CDR3 region: CASSRFVNEKLFF. In DNA, the CDR3 is TGTGCCAGCAGCCGTTTCGTTAATGAAAAACTGTTTTTT. This chain joins TRBV7-2 and TRBJ1-4; D gene unclear. CDR3 size: 13 residues. Germline V gene lookup returns CDR1 SGHTA and CDR2 FQGNSA. Trimming took 5 bases from V and 4 from J, leaving 8 bases between them. Full variable domain (rest looked up from reference TRBV7-2 and TRBJ1-4): GAGVSQSPSNKVTEKGKDVELRCDPISGHTALYWYRQSLGQGLEFLIYFQGNSAPDKSGLPSDRFSAERTGGSVSTLTIQRTQQEDSAVYLCASSRFVNEKLFFGSGTQLSVL.

This chain joins TRBV7-8 and TRBJ1-4, with D perhaps TRBD1 (6 bases). Trimming took off 5 bases at V and 0 bases at J, with 16 bases between the two ends. This CDR3 has 17 amino acids. The V gene's germline CDR1 is SGHVS and CDR2 FQNEAQ. The CDR3 region has the DNA TGTGCCAGCAGCCCAAGGAGGGGGATCGCAACTAATGAAAAACTGTTTTTT. Its protein product is CASSPRRGIATNEKLFF.

This chain connects TRBV5-6 to TRBJ1-1; the D gene is possibly TRBD1 (5 bases). The length of the CDR3 is 16 residues. Trimming stripped 3 bases from V and 0 bases from J, with 15 bases between. Germline CDR1 and CDR2: SGHDT and YYEEEE. CDR3 in DNA: TGTGCCAGCAGCTCGCTCACGGGGGAGATGAACACTGAAGCTTTCTTT. Protein: CASSSLTGEMNTEAFF.

The gene calls are TRBV30 and TRBJ1-1, with a tentative D call TRBD1 (6 bases). Germline values: CDR1 GTSNPN, CDR2 SVGIG (reference sequence). CDR3 length equals 14 residues. The germline V and J ends were trimmed by 4 bases and 0 bases, with 12 bases remaining between them. CDR3: CAWNRQAMNTEAFF. The DNA of the CDR3 is TGTGCCTGGAACAGACAGGCCATGAACACTGAAGCTTTCTTT.

V gene TRBV7-9 combines with J gene TRBJ1-1, with 7 bases fitting TRBD1. CDR1 and CDR2 from the germline V gene are SEHNR and FQNEAQ (reference sequence). After removal of 6 bases from V and 0 bases from J, the junction contained 4 bases not matched to a gene. The CDR3 covers 14 residues. The CDR3 sequence is CASREGALNTEAFF. Here the CDR3 DNA reads TGTGCCAGCAGGGAGGGGGCGTTGAACACTGAAGCTTTCTTT.

The rearrangement joins TRBV28 to TRBJ1-1; a weak D match, TRBD1 (5 bases). V lost 5 bases to trimming and J lost 0 bases, with 13 bases between them. CDR1 and CDR2 from the germline V gene are MDHEN and SYDVKM. The CDR3 covers 15 residues. CDR3 nucleotide sequence: TGTGCCAGCAGTGGGGCAACAGAAATGAACACTGAAGCTTTCTTT. Translation gives CASSGATEMNTEAFF.

The chain couples TRBV7-8 to TRBJ2-5; D might be TRBD1 (6 bases). The germline V gene encodes CDR1 SGHVS and CDR2 FQNEAQ. The CDR3 has 16 residues. The ends were cut back, 3 bases at V and 3 bases at J, with 17 bases in the middle. This chain's CDR3 is CASSFPPGHPKETQYF. In nucleotides, the CDR3 is TGTGCCAGCAGCTTCCCTCCGGGACACCCCAAAGAGACCCAGTACTTC.

This clone has a handful of counts. The CDR3 bases are TGTGCCAGCAGCTGGGACAGCTCCTCGGGAGAGCAGTACTTC. Encoded protein: CASSWDSSSGEQYF. V is TRBV13 and J is TRBJ2-7, with 7 bases matching TRBD1. Unmatched junction bases numbered 10, after V lost 4 bases and J lost 7 bases. The CDR3 extends over 14 amino acids. Germline V gene lookup returns CDR1 PRHDT and CDR2 FYEKMQ (reference sequence).

The chain recombines TRBV27 with TRBJ2-1; D remains unclear. Germline CDR1 and CDR2: MNHEY and SMNVEV (reference sequence). The CDR3 loop spans 16 amino acids. Trimming took 0 bases from V and 3 from J, leaving 12 bases between them. The CDR3 bases are TGTGCCAGCAGTTTATCTGTTGGTACCATCTACAATGAGCAGTTCTTC. Translation: CASSLSVGTIYNEQFF.

As DNA, the CDR3 is TGTGCCAGCAGCTTAGTGGACAGTGTCTACAATGAGCAGTTCTTC. This translates into CASSLVDSVYNEQFF. The rearrangement links TRBV7-8 to TRBJ2-1; D possibly corresponds to TRBD1 (6 bases). The CDR3 totals 15 residues. V was trimmed by 1 base and J by 3 bases, leaving 10 bases between them. The germline gives CDR1 SGHVS, CDR2 FQNEAQ.

The chain employs TRBV6-1 and TRBJ2-7; 8 nucleotides agree with TRBD2. The CDR3 covers 17 residues. With 0 bases clipped from V and 0 bases from J, the junction kept 7 bases outside the gene matches. Germline V gene sequence: CDR1 MNHNS, CDR2 SASEGT. The CDR3 sequence is CASSEASGGRSSYEQYF. CDR3 DNA: TGTGCCAGCAGTGAAGCCAGCGGCGGGAGGAGCTCCTACGAGCAGTACTTC.

This clone was counted a single time. The gene calls are TRBV7-9 and TRBJ2-1, with 10 bases identical to TRBD2. The CDR3 spans 18 residues. Unmatched junction bases numbered 9, after V lost 3 bases and J lost 1 base. Germline CDR1 is SEHNR and CDR2 is FQNEAQ (reference sequence). The CDR3 protein is CASSLVLAGERSYNEQFF. For the CDR3, the DNA is TGTGCCAGCAGCTTGGTTCTAGCGGGAGAAAGGTCCTACAATGAGCAGTTCTTC.